This TCR beta chain was recorded in a study of blood T cell repertoires in COVID-19. Trimming cost V 0 bases and J 0 bases, with 7 bases left between them. The CDR3 spans 16 residues. CDR1 is SGHRS and CDR2 is YFSETQ in the germline V gene. The assay was immunoSEQ multiplex PCR, and TCRdb's table has in-frame clones only and misses some. This sample yields about 87,000 clones, of which more than 75% are seen a single time; over 4% belongs to the top ten. The chain recombines TRBV5-1 with TRBJ2-6; possibly TRBD2 for D (6 bases). The receptor's source is a man aged 35-49 years with acute or convalescent COVID-19. The sequenced sample was peripheral blood. CDR3 nucleotide sequence: TGCGCCAGCAGCTTGGTCGGGAGCTCTGGGGCCAACGTCCTGACTTTC. Protein sequence: CASSLVGSSGANVLTF.